Following are 4 T cell receptor beta chains from one sample sequenced in a study of blood T cell repertoires in COVID-19. Libraries were prepared by immunoSEQ multiplex PCR; TCRdb keeps only in-frame clonotypes and omits some of them. The sample has roughly 200,000 clones, approximately 85% seen once. The material sequenced was PBMCs or T cells enriched from blood (not recorded which). These receptors were collected from a middle-aged man with acute COVID-19.

J is TRBJ1-5 and V is TRBV5-1, with D perhaps TRBD1 (6 bases). Germline V gene data show CDR1 as SGHRS and CDR2 as YFSETQ. V was cut by 0 bases and J by 2 bases, with 9 bases left in between. The CDR3 length is 15 residues. DNA for the CDR3: TGCGCCAGCAGCTTGGATGGGGGCGGCAATCAGCCCCAGCATTTT. Its translation: CASSLDGGGNQPQHF. The entire variable domain, with the rest obtained from reference TRBV5-1 and TRBJ1-5, is as follows: KAGVTQTPRYLIKTRGQQVTLSCSPISGHRSVSWYQQTPGQGLQFLFEYFSETQRNKGNFPGRFSGRQFSNSRSEMNVSTLELGDSALYLCASSLDGGGNQPQHFGDGTRLSIL.

This clone was seen a single time. The J gene is TRBJ2-7, the V gene TRBV11-3; maybe TRBD1 (6 bases). Germline V gene lookup returns CDR1 SGHNT and CDR2 YENEEA. The V end lost 5 bases, the J end lost 3 bases, and 11 bases lay between the germline ends. The CDR3 runs 13 residues. The DNA of the CDR3 is TGTGCCAGCAGCCTCGACAGGAACTACGAGCAGTACTTC. Its protein is CASSLDRNYEQYF.

The chain links TRBV7-9 to TRBJ2-2; 7 positions match TRBD2. The ends lost 8 bases at V and 6 bases at J; junction bases unmatched: 9. The CDR3 runs to 14 residues. Germline V CDR1 and CDR2: SEHNR, FQNEAQ (reference sequence). CDR3 sequence: CASRGELAPGELFF. The DNA of the CDR3 is TGTGCCAGCCGGGGGGAGCTGGCCCCCGGGGAGCTGTTTTTT. The full variable domain, in which reference TRBV7-9 and TRBJ2-2 provide the parts outside the CDR3, is DTGVSQNPRHKITKRGQNVTFRCDPISEHNRLYWYRQTLGQGPEFLTYFQNEAQLEKSRLLSDRFSAERPKGSFSTLEIQRTEQGDSAMYLCASRGELAPGELFFGEGSRLTVL.

This chain uses TRBV6-4 with TRBJ2-4, with D perhaps TRBD1 (6 bases). The CDR3 totals 15 residues. The germline V gene has CDR1 MRHNA and CDR2 SNTAGT. Trimming removed 10 bases from V and 2 bases from J, with 18 bases in between. The DNA for the CDR3 is TGTGCCACCAGAGGGGCAGGGGTATCCAAAAACATTCAGTACTTC. As protein: CATRGAGVSKNIQYF.